The 22 T cell receptor beta chains below were found in one sample sequenced in a study of blood T cells in healthy people across ages. Alongside a J-beta primer mix, a sample-barcoded 5' primer served in a second PCR lasting 7 to 11 cycles. TCRdb used MiXCR to reprocess the 5' RACE reads, holding one entry per CDR3 protein. The sample consists of hundreds of thousands of distinct CDR3 sequences, about 30% of them appearing once. Material for sequencing was blood. The source of these receptors is a woman older than 75 in good health.

In this sample, this clonotype turned up many times. The chain has TRBV18 and TRBJ2-3; D is undetermined. The germline CDR1 and CDR2 sequences are KGHSH and LQKENI. V lost 3 bases, J lost 2 bases, and 9 bases lay in between. CDR3 length: 14 amino acids. CDR3 loop: CASSPYIATDTQYF. CDR3 nucleotides: TGTGCCAGCTCACCCTATATTGCCACAGATACGCAGTATTTT.

This clonotype was recorded at least ten times. The chain recombines TRBV7-2 with TRBJ1-2, with D maybe TRBD1 (5 bases). CDR3 length equals 13 residues. From germline, CDR1 is SGHTA and CDR2 FQGNSA. Trimming left V 4 bases short and J 7 bases short, with 13 bases between. CDR3 coding DNA: TGTGCCAGCAGCTGGGGACTATCTGGTGGCTACACCTTC. This sequence encodes CASSWGLSGGYTF. The whole variable domain, filled in from reference TRBV7-2 and TRBJ1-2, reads GAGVSQSPSNKVTEKGKDVELRCDPISGHTALYWYRQSLGQGLEFLIYFQGNSAPDKSGLPSDRFSAERTGGSVSTLTIQRTQQEDSAVYLCASSWGLSGGYTFGSGTRLTVV.

This clonotype was seen only once. This rearrangement joins TRBV9 to TRBJ2-7, with 10 bases lining up with TRBD1. The V gene end was trimmed by 0 bases and the J gene end by 6 bases; junction bases not matched to a gene: 3. The CDR3 is 14 amino acids. In germline, CDR1 is SGDLS, CDR2 YYNGEE. As DNA, the CDR3 is TGTGCCAGCAGCGTAGGGGGACAGGGGATCGAGCAGTACTTC. It encodes CASSVGGQGIEQYF. The variable domain in full, with the rest retrieved from reference TRBV9 and TRBJ2-7, is DSGVTQTPKHLITATGQRVTLRCSPRSGDLSVYWYQQSLDQGLQFLIQYYNGEERAKGNILERFSAQQFPDLHSELNLSSLELGDSALYFCASSVGGQGIEQYFGPGTRLTVT.

The J gene is TRBJ1-4, the V gene TRBV7-9, with TRBD1 matching 9 bases. The length of the CDR3 is 15 residues. Per germline, CDR1 SEHNR and CDR2 FQNEAQ (reference sequence). The J segment lost 5 bases and the V segment lost 5 bases, leaving 6 bases of the junction unmatched. The chain's CDR3 is CASSRGQGKNEKLFF. The CDR3 bases are TGTGCCAGCAGCAGAGGACAGGGGAAGAATGAAAAACTGTTTTTT.

The chain carries TRBV28 and TRBJ1-5, with D maybe TRBD1 (5 bases). The CDR3 contains 15 residues. Germline CDR1 reads MDHEN; CDR2 reads SYDVKM. The V end was cut by 7 bases, the J end by 2 bases, with 15 bases between. CDR3 nucleotides: TGTGCCAGCACCAGCGCCCAGGGTCGCAATCAGCCCCAGCATTTT. Protein sequence: CASTSAQGRNQPQHF.

The chain recombines TRBV11-2 with TRBJ2-1; 9 nucleotides agree with TRBD2. Germline CDR1 reads SGHAT; CDR2 reads FQNNGV. The CDR3 spans 15 residues. The J segment lost 3 bases and the V segment lost 3 bases, leaving 3 bases of the junction unmatched. CDR3 nucleotide sequence: TGTGCCAGCAGCTTTGGCGGGGGGGTCTACAATGAGCAGTTCTTC. As protein: CASSFGGGVYNEQFF.

Points on this clonotype: This clone may be a read error of a much larger clone one base away. This chain connects TRBV20-1 to TRBJ2-7, with D tentatively TRBD1 (5 bases). The CDR3 loop spans 17 amino acids. Between the trimmed V and J ends, which lost 5 bases and 3 bases, there was a span of 26 bases. CDR1 DFQATT and CDR2 SNEGSKA come from the germline V gene (reference sequence). The CDR3, as DNA: TGCAGTGCTGATAGTAGGCAGGGCAGGGCTGAGTGCTACGAGCAGTACTTC. Protein sequence: CSADSRQGRAECYEQYF.

V and J are TRBV5-5 and TRBJ2-7; D gene ambiguous. V lost 0 bases and J 6 bases, leaving 16 bases between the germline ends. The CDR3 loop spans 15 amino acids. Germline V gene data show CDR1 as SGHKS and CDR2 as YYEKEE (reference sequence). As DNA, the CDR3 is TGTGCCAGCAGCTTGGCCGCGGAGACATGGTCCGAGCAGTACTTC. It specifies CASSLAAETWSEQYF.

In its sample, this clonotype was seen many times. The rearrangement joins TRBV11-2 to TRBJ2-7, with D possibly matching TRBD1 (5 bases). Germline V gives CDR1 SGHAT, CDR2 FQNNGV. V lost 4 bases to trimming and J lost 7 bases, with 17 bases between them. The CDR3 is made up of 14 amino acids. The CDR3 here is CASSSLTAGTEQYF. The CDR3 nucleotides are TGTGCCAGCAGCTCCCTGACAGCCGGAACGGAGCAGTACTTC.

This chain connects TRBV28 to TRBJ2-2; TRBD2 might be the D (5 bases). CDR1 and CDR2 (germline): MDHEN, SYDVKM. The germline V and J ends were trimmed by 2 bases and 5 bases, with 9 bases remaining between them. The CDR3 has 14 residues. CDR3 nucleotide sequence: TGTGCCAGCAGTTTAGGAGGTTGGACCGGGGAGCTGTTTTTT. Translated, it gives CASSLGGWTGELFF.

This clonotype was counted at least ten times. The gene calls are TRBV9 and TRBJ2-1; D possibly corresponds to TRBD1 (6 bases). This CDR3 region has 15 residues. Germline assignment: CDR1 SGDLS and CDR2 YYNGEE. V shed 4 bases and J shed 0 bases, with 11 bases lying between them. The CDR3 spells CASSPSRGSYNEQFF. The CDR3 coding sequence is TGTGCCAGCAGCCCTTCCAGGGGCTCCTACAATGAGCAGTTCTTC.

On this clonotype: One base away lies a much larger clone, so this may be a sequencing read error. This CDR3 is CSARDRDRGREQYF. The CDR3 DNA follows: TGCAGTGCTAGGGACCGGGACAGGGGACGCGAGCAGTACTTC. V gene TRBV20-1 combines with J gene TRBJ2-7; 10 bases match TRBD1. The length of the CDR3 is 14 residues. The germline V gene encodes CDR1 DFQATT and CDR2 SNEGSKA (reference sequence). J was trimmed by 6 bases and V by 3 bases; bases with no gene match: 8.

The table lists this clonotype with many counts. V usage is TRBV6-1 and J usage is TRBJ1-2, with TRBD1 identical over 7 bases. The V gene end was trimmed by 7 bases and the J gene end by 4 bases; junction bases not matched to a gene: 6. This CDR3 spans 13 amino acids. Germline V gene sequence: CDR1 MNHNS, CDR2 SASEGT. The DNA of the CDR3 is TGTGCCAGCATTCCGGACAGGTCCTATGGCTACACCTTC. Translating it yields CASIPDRSYGYTF.

The rearrangement joins TRBV5-1 to TRBJ1-2; TRBD1 matches 7 bases. Germline V gives CDR1 SGHRS, CDR2 YFSETQ. The CDR3 extends over 14 amino acids. The V and J ends lost 4 bases and 3 bases, in that order; junction bases with no gene match: 6. The CDR3 loop is CASSAAGTDYGYTF. The DNA of the CDR3 is TGCGCCAGCAGCGCAGCCGGGACAGACTATGGCTACACCTTC.

This chain links TRBV20-1 with TRBJ2-1; 11 positions match TRBD2. V was clipped by 3 bases and J by 3 bases; unmatched bases: 4. CDR1 DFQATT and CDR2 SNEGSKA come from the germline V gene (reference sequence). CDR3 length equals 15 residues. DNA for the CDR3: TGCAGTGCTAGGAGAGGACTAGCGGGCTACAATGAGCAGTTCTTC. Translation gives CSARRGLAGYNEQFF.

The CDR3 here is CASSLAVGGYNEQFF. CDR3 nucleotides: TGTGCCAGCAGCTTGGCCGTCGGGGGTTACAATGAGCAGTTCTTC. The chain links TRBV5-6 to TRBJ2-1; D perhaps matches TRBD2 (6 bases). The CDR3 contains 15 residues. Germline CDR1 SGHDT, CDR2 YYEEEE. V was pared by 0 bases and J by 4 bases, with 11 bases between.

This clonotype was found many times. The rearrangement joins TRBV5-1 to TRBJ2-5; TRBD2 is a possible D gene (5 bases). This CDR3 contains 13 residues. Deletions cut 0 bases from V and 9 bases from J, with 12 bases between. The germline gives CDR1 SGHRS, CDR2 YFSETQ. The chain's CDR3 is CASSLAGKVAQYF. The CDR3 DNA is TGCGCCAGCAGCTTGGCCGGGAAGGTGGCCCAGTACTTC.

This clonotype occurred many times. V and J are TRBV7-2 and TRBJ1-5; possible D gene TRBD1, 5 bases. Germline lookup yields CDR1 SGHTA and CDR2 FQGNSA. The CDR3 spans 14 residues. Trimming took 2 bases from V and 6 from J, leaving 11 bases between them. CDR3 in amino acids: CASSLSPGSQPQHF. The CDR3 region has the DNA TGTGCCAGCAGCTTATCTCCAGGGTCTCAGCCCCAGCATTTT.

This clonotype was seen repeatedly, ten times or more. The chain has TRBV7-2 and TRBJ2-1; 13 bases align to TRBD2. The CDR3 is 15 residues long. V dropped 6 bases and J dropped 7; count of bases not matched to a gene: 6. The germline CDR1 and CDR2 sequences are SGHTA and FQGNSA. CDR3 nucleotides: TGTGCCAGCAGTCTACTAGCGGGGGGGGGAAATGAGCAGTTCTTC. Protein: CASSLLAGGGNEQFF.

This clonotype was counted only a few times. The rearrangement joins TRBV7-8 to TRBJ1-1; no clear D. Trimming removed 2 bases from V and 7 bases from J, with 8 bases in between. Germline V CDR1 and CDR2: SGHVS, FQNEAQ. The CDR3 loop spans 12 amino acids. This CDR3 is CASSLWQDEAFF. As DNA, the CDR3 is TGTGCCAGCAGCTTATGGCAGGATGAAGCTTTCTTT.

This chain uses TRBV28 with TRBJ2-4, with 11 nucleotides matching TRBD1. The J call may be wrong; the DNA end is better matched by TRBJ2-7. The length of the CDR3 is 12 residues. The germline V gene encodes CDR1 MDHEN and CDR2 SYDVKM. The CDR3 spells CATGQGANEQYF. The CDR3 DNA sequence: TGTGCCACCGGACAGGGGGCTAACGAGCAGTACTTC.

As regards this clonotype: The junction departs from germline at one end; a sequencing error may be responsible. This rearrangement joins TRBV3-1 to TRBJ1-4, with D possibly TRBD1 on 5 matching bases. Germline V gene sequence: CDR1 LGHDT, CDR2 YNNKEL (reference sequence). The CDR3 covers 16 residues. CDR3 DNA sequence: TGTGCCGGCAGCCAGATGTGGGGCAGGCTTAATGAAAAACTGTTTTTT. Encoded protein: CAGSQMWGRLNEKLFF.